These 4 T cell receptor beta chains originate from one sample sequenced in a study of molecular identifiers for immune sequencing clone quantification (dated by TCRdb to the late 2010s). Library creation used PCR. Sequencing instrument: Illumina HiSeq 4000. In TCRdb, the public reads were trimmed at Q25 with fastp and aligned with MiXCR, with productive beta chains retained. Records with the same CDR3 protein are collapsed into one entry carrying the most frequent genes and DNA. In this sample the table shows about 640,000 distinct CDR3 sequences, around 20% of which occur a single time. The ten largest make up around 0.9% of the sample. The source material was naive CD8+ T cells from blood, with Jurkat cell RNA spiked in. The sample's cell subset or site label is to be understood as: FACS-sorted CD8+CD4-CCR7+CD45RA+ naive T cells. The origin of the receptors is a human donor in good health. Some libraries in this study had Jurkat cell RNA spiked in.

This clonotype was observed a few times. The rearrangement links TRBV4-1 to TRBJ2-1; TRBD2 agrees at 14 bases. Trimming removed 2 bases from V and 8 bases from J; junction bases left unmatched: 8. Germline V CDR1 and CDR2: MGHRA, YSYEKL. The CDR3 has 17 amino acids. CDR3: CASSQPPTSGGADEQFF. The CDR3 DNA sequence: TGCGCCAGCAGCCAACCCCCGACTAGCGGGGGGGCCGATGAGCAGTTCTTC.

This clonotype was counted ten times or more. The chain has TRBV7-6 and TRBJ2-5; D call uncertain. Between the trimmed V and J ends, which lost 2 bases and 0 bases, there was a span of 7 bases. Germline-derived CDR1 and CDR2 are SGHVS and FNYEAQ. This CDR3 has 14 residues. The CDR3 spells CASSLLQNQETQYF. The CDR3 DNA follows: TGTGCCAGCAGCTTACTCCAGAACCAAGAGACCCAGTACTTC.

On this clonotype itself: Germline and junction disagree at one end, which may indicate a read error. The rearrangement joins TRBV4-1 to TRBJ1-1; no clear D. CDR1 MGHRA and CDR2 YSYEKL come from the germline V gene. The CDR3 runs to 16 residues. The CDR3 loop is CASSQDRSWVHTGAFF. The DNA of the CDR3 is TGCGCCAGCAGCCAAGATAGGTCTTGGGTACACACTGGAGCTTTCTTT.

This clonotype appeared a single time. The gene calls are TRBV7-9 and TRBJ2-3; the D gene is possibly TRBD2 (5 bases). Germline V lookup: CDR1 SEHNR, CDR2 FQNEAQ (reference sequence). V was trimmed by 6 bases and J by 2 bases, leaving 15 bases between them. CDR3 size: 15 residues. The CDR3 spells CASSRPLGDTDTQYF. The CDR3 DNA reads TGTGCCAGCAGTCGCCCCCTCGGGGACACAGATACGCAGTATTTT.